The 10 T cell receptor beta chains in this list originate from one sample, sequenced in a study of T cell responses to AZD1222 COVID-19 vaccine. TCRdb keeps only in-frame clones here, not all; method: immunoSEQ multiplex PCR. The data show 150,000 to 200,000 clones, less than 95% seen once. Sequenced here: peripheral blood, sampled on day 0 of AZD1222 vaccination. The source of these receptors is an adult in good health.

The chain couples TRBV6-6 to TRBJ1-5; tentative D call: TRBD1 (5 bases). The CDR3 is made up of 14 amino acids. From germline, CDR1 is MNHNY and CDR2 SVGAGI (reference sequence). V lost 6 bases, J lost 2 bases, and 11 bases lay in between. In DNA form, the CDR3 reads TGTGCCAGCAGGGGGGGGACGGGCAATCAGCCCCAGCATTTT. As protein: CASRGGTGNQPQHF.

The chain links TRBV21-1 to TRBJ2-3; TRBD1 is taken as the D call from the table, unchecked against the DNA. TRBV21-1 is shown as a pseudogene. The CDR3 runs to 8 residues. DNA of the CDR3: TGTGCCGGCCAGGGAACGATTTTT. This sequence encodes CAGQGTIF.

J is TRBJ1-6 and V is TRBV7-9; D unclear. The CDR3 spans 14 residues. Deletions cut 3 bases from V and 1 base from J, with 4 bases between. Germline CDR1 is SEHNR and CDR2 is FQNEAQ (reference sequence). In DNA form, the CDR3 reads TGTGCCAGCAGCTTGGGGTCCTATAATTCACCCCTCCACTTT. It yields the protein CASSLGSYNSPLHF.

This clone appeared a few times. V and J are TRBV30 and TRBJ1-4; the D gene is possibly TRBD1 (5 bases). Deletions cut 1 base from V and 5 bases from J, with 11 bases between. This CDR3 is built from 14 residues. CDR1 and CDR2 from the germline V gene are GTSNPN and SVGIG (reference sequence). CDR3 coding DNA: TGTGCCTGGAGTGGGGACCGCCGAAATGAAAAACTGTTTTTT. It is translated as CAWSGDRRNEKLFF.

CDR3 loop: CASRGTGGRNTEAFF. In DNA form, the CDR3 reads TGTGCCAGTAGGGGGACAGGGGGCCGGAACACTGAAGCTTTCTTT. The chain links TRBV19 to TRBJ1-1; the match to TRBD1 covers 12 bases. CDR3 length equals 15 residues. V dropped 6 bases and J dropped 1; count of bases not matched to a gene: 3. Germline loops: CDR1 LNHDA, CDR2 SQIVND (reference sequence).

V is TRBV10-1 and J is TRBJ2-7; D is ambiguous. The germline V gene encodes CDR1 WNHNN and CDR2 SYGVQD (reference sequence). This CDR3 is 16 amino acids long. Trimming removed 6 bases at V and 0 bases at J, with 18 bases between. CDR3 nucleotides: TGCGCCAGCAGCGCGAGCAAATTTTGGGGCTCCTACGAGCAGTACTTC. Translated, it gives CASSASKFWGSYEQYF.

The chain recombines TRBV7-8 with TRBJ1-2; 7 nucleotides match TRBD1. The germline CDR1 and CDR2 sequences are SGHVS and FQNEAQ. V shed 2 bases, J shed 4 bases, and the junction held 4 bases outside the gene matches. This CDR3 has 14 amino acids. As DNA, the CDR3 is TGTGCCAGCAGCTTACGGGACAGAAGCTATGGCTACACCTTC. Translated: CASSLRDRSYGYTF.

The CDR3 protein is CASREEGSYNEQFF. CDR3 DNA: TGTGCCAGCAGAGAGGAGGGCTCCTACAATGAGCAGTTCTTC. This chain links TRBV2 with TRBJ2-1; the D gene is possibly TRBD2 (6 bases). Per germline, CDR1 SNHLY and CDR2 FYNNEI. This CDR3 contains 14 residues. V was clipped by 6 bases and J by 0 bases, with 9 bases between them.

The rearrangement uses TRBV30 and TRBJ1-1; D is unclear. CDR1 and CDR2 from the germline V gene are GTSNPN and SVGIG (reference sequence). CDR3 size: 11 residues. The V gene lost 1 base and the J gene lost 11 bases, with 11 bases spanning the gap. As DNA, the CDR3 is TGTGCCTGGAGTGGGCCCAGATGGGCTTTCTTT. It codes for CAWSGPRWAFF.

The chain employs TRBV19 and TRBJ2-2, with D maybe TRBD2 (6 bases). Germline V gene lookup returns CDR1 LNHDA and CDR2 SQIVND (reference sequence). V was clipped by 6 bases and J by 2 bases, with 16 bases between them. CDR3 length equals 16 residues. The CDR3: CASSFSWGVNTGELFF. In nucleotides, the CDR3 is TGTGCCAGTAGCTTCTCGTGGGGGGTCAACACCGGGGAGCTGTTTTTT.